This T cell receptor (beta chain) was documented in a study of T cell responses to AZD1222 COVID-19 vaccine. The method was immunoSEQ multiplex PCR; TCRdb's version includes in-frame clones alone and lacks a portion of them. There are around 150,000 clones in the sample; 85% to 95% occur only once, and 1.5% to 2% lies in the top ten. The length of the CDR3 is 13 residues. Trimming shortened V by 0 bases and J by 9 bases, and 9 bases separated the two germline ends. The sequences come from peripheral blood, collected on day 0 of AZD1222 vaccination. The receptor was derived from an adult in good health. The V and J genes are TRBV12-3 or TRBV12-4 and TRBJ2-1, with D perhaps TRBD2 (6 bases). CDR3 loop: CASSLALGGEQFF. The CDR3, as DNA: TGTGCCAGCAGTTTAGCGCTCGGGGGTGAGCAGTTCTTC.